The clone carrying this T cell receptor (beta chain) was seen once. Its specificity is not known. The sample comes from a study of radiotherapy plus CTLA-4 blockade in lung cancer. On the study more broadly: Disease control was achieved by around 32% of patients, and objective responses by 18%.

Patients had chemo-refractory metastatic non-small-cell lung cancer and received focal radiation plus CTLA-4 blockade that used ipilimumab. The germline V and J ends were trimmed by 0 bases and 0 bases, with 12 bases remaining between them. CDR1 is SEHNR, CDR2 FQNEAQ, per germline (reference sequence). CDR3 length: 17 amino acids. The study's findings and limits: Tumor-derived TCR clones expanded in blood after radiotherapy plus ipilimumab. Reportedly, early blood T cell clone dynamics best predicted response, with interferon-beta.

Clones were read by immunoSEQ multiplex PCR, and TCRdb kept only the in-frame ones, dropping some. This table holds tens of thousands of clones, around nine tenths found once. The sequence derives from a human donor with non-small cell lung cancer that progressed on radiotherapy plus ipilimumab. The rearrangement links TRBV7-9 to TRBJ1-3; possible D gene TRBD1, 5 bases. The material was peripheral blood, obtained from a patient treated with radiotherapy plus ipilimumab. In DNA form, the CDR3 reads TGTGCCAGCAGCTTAGCTTCTGGGGGGACCTCTGGAAACACCATATATTTT. Translated, it gives CASSLASGGTSGNTIYF.